This T cell receptor (beta chain) was profiled in a study of cytomegalovirus exposure and HLA in healthy donors. 60 Vbeta and 13 Jbeta primers were used in PCR. Assay: immunoSEQ multiplex PCR; the TCRdb copy retains only in-frame clones and omits some. The top ten clones hold just under 1% of a sample with 150,000 to 200,000 clones, almost 80% of them seen once. The CDR3 covers 15 residues. Trimming removed 4 bases from V and 1 base from J, with 14 bases in between. Per the germline V gene, CDR1 is SQVTM and CDR2 is ANQGSEA. This TCR derives from a woman aged 50 to 60 in good health and CMV-seropositive. The specimen sequenced was PBMCs. The J gene is TRBJ2-1, the V gene TRBV29-1; tentative D call: TRBD2 (5 bases). The CDR3 nucleotides read TGCAGCGTTGTCGGCCGGGGTTGGTCCTACAATGAGCAGTTCTTC. Translating gives CSVVGRGWSYNEQFF.